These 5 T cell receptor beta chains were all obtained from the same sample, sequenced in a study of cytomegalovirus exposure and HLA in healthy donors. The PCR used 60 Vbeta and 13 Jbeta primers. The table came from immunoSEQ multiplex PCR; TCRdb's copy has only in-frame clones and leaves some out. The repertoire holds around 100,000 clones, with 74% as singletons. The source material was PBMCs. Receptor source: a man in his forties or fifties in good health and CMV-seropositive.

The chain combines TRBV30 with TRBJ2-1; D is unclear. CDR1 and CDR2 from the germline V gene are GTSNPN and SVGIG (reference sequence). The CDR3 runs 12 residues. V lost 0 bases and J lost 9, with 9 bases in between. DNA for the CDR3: TGTGCCTGGAGTGTAGCGTCCACTGAGCAGTTCTTC. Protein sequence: CAWSVASTEQFF.

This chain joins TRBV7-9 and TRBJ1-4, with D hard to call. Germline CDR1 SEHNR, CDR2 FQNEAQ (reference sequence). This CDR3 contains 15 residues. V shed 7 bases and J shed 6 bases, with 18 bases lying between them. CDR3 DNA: TGTGCCAGCACCCCTGAGGGTCTCTCCCATGAAAAACTGTTTTTT. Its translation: CASTPEGLSHEKLFF.

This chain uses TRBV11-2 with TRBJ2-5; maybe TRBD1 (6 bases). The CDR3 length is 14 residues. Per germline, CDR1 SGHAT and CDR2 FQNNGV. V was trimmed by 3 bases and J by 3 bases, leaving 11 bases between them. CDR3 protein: CASSFQGKEETQYF. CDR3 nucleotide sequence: TGTGCCAGCAGCTTTCAGGGGAAGGAAGAGACCCAGTACTTC.

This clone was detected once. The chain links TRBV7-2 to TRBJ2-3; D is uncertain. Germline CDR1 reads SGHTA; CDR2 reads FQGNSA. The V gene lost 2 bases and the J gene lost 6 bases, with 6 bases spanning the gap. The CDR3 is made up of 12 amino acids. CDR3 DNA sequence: TGTGCCAGCAGCTTAAACTGGGATACGCAGTATTTT. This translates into CASSLNWDTQYF.

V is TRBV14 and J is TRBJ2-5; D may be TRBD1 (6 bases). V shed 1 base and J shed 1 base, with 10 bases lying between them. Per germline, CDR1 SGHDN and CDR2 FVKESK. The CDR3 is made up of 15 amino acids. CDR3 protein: CASSQVTGIQETQYF. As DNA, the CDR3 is TGTGCCAGCAGCCAAGTAACAGGGATCCAAGAGACCCAGTACTTC.